The 3 T cell receptor beta chains below all came from one sample that was sequenced in a study of early T cells in non-severe SARS-CoV-2 infection. TCRdb recomputed calls from the 5' RACE reads with MiXCR, one row per CDR3 protein. The data show 70,000 to 85,000 distinct CDR3 sequences, over 9% seen once. The source material was whole blood. Receptor source: an adult who was a healthcare worker with PCR-confirmed SARS-CoV-2 infection or an uninfected control (not recorded which).

This clonotype was recorded at least ten times. The chain recombines TRBV12-5 with TRBJ2-5, with 9 positions matching TRBD2. Losses at the gene ends were 8 bases for V and 10 bases for J; bases not matched to a gene: 17. Germline V gene sequence: CDR1 LGHNT, CDR2 FRNRAP. There are 15 residues in the CDR3. CDR3 nucleotide sequence: TGTGCTAGTCCCTGGGGGCTAGCGGGAAAGGAGGGCCAGTACTTC. Amino acid sequence: CASPWGLAGKEGQYF.

The table lists this clonotype with many counts. The junction and the germline gene differ at one end; a read error may be behind it. The rearrangement joins TRBV5-1 to TRBJ2-1; possibly TRBD1 or TRBD2 for D (5 bases each). The CDR3 extends over 15 amino acids. Germline V lookup: CDR1 SGHRS, CDR2 YFSETQ. CDR3 nucleotide sequence: TGCGCCAGCAGCTTGATCGGGACCTCCCACAATGAGCAGTTCTTC. Its protein is CASSLIGTSHNEQFF.

This clonotype was recorded many times. This chain links TRBV5-4 with TRBJ2-2; tentative D call: TRBD2 (6 bases). Germline V gene data show CDR1 as SGHNT and CDR2 as YYREEE (reference sequence). V was cut by 3 bases and J by 5 bases, with 14 bases left in between. CDR3 length: 15 amino acids. The CDR3 loop reads CASSSGLGRTGELFF. The DNA of the CDR3 is TGTGCCAGCAGCTCGGGACTGGGGAGGACCGGGGAGCTGTTTTTT.